This entry lists 18 T cell receptor beta chains sequenced from one sample in a study of T cells after yellow fever vaccination. A single record per CDR3 protein comes from TCRdb applying MiXCR to the 5' RACE reads. The top ten hold roughly 3.3% of the sample, which has some 260,000 distinct CDR3 sequences, about 5% seen once. The sample consisted of CD4+ T cells sorted from PBMCs, taken on the day of the yellow fever booster vaccination. The receptors shown here come from a man between 18 and 35 years old who received the YFV17D yellow fever vaccine.

This clonotype was seen a few times. The V gene is TRBV5-5, the J gene TRBJ1-1; D perhaps matches TRBD1 (6 bases). The ends were cut back, 5 bases at V and 1 base at J, with 12 bases in the middle. The length of the CDR3 is 14 residues. Germline assignment: CDR1 SGHKS and CDR2 YYEKEE (reference sequence). CDR3: CASRMTGPNTEAFF. The CDR3 DNA reads as TGTGCCAGCAGAATGACAGGCCCGAACACTGAAGCTTTCTTT.

This clonotype was detected ten times or more. The rearrangement links TRBV5-1 to TRBJ2-7; 8 positions agree with TRBD1. The CDR3 is 14 amino acids. In germline, CDR1 is SGHRS, CDR2 YFSETQ. V dropped 0 bases and J dropped 3; count of bases not matched to a gene: 2. The CDR3 nucleotides read TGCGCCAGCAGCTTGGGGGGACAGGTCTACGAGCAGTACTTC. Protein product: CASSLGGQVYEQYF.

This clonotype was counted only a few times. The genes are TRBV2 and TRBJ2-7; D remains ambiguous. The germline gives CDR1 SNHLY, CDR2 FYNNEI. CDR3 length: 14 amino acids. V was shortened by 5 bases and J by 3 bases, with 14 bases between the two germline ends. The CDR3 loop reads CASSYPQWGYEQYF. The CDR3 DNA is TGTGCCAGCAGTTATCCGCAATGGGGCTACGAGCAGTACTTC.

This clonotype has ten or more counts. V gene TRBV27 combines with J gene TRBJ2-3; D might be TRBD1 (5 bases). The V gene lost 1 base and the J gene lost 4 bases, with 9 bases spanning the gap. The CDR3 is made up of 14 amino acids. Looked up from germline, CDR1 is MNHEY and CDR2 is SMNVEV (reference sequence). The CDR3 nucleotides are TGTGCCAGCAGTTTATTAGGGGATCCAGATACGCAGTATTTT. Its protein is CASSLLGDPDTQYF.

This clonotype was counted at least ten times. The gene calls are TRBV2 and TRBJ2-3; TRBD2 is a possible D gene (5 bases). Germline V gives CDR1 SNHLY, CDR2 FYNNEI. The V gene lost 4 bases and the J gene lost 8 bases, with 16 bases spanning the gap. The CDR3 totals 14 residues. The CDR3 nucleotides are TGTGCCAGCAGTGTGGACTGGTCCATGGGTACGCAGTATTTT. Its protein is CASSVDWSMGTQYF.

This clonotype showed up many times. The gene calls are TRBV24-1 and TRBJ2-5, with 16 nucleotides matching TRBD2. Germline CDR1 is KGHDR and CDR2 is SFDVKD. Trimming at V came to 4 bases and at J to 5 bases, leaving 6 bases not matched to a gene. The CDR3 spans 17 residues. CDR3 amino acids: CATSDLGLAGGMETQYF. In DNA, the CDR3 is TGTGCCACCAGTGACCTGGGACTAGCGGGGGGGATGGAGACCCAGTACTTC.

This chain links TRBV5-6 with TRBJ1-6, with D hard to call. The CDR3 consists of 15 residues. Germline assignment: CDR1 SGHDT and CDR2 YYEEEE. V gave up 4 bases and J gave up 6 bases, with 14 bases separating them. The CDR3 DNA sequence: TGTGCCAGCAGCCGAGGTGTCGGGAGTAATTCACCCCTCCACTTT. This sequence encodes CASSRGVGSNSPLHF.

The rearrangement joins TRBV6-5 to TRBJ1-4; no reliable D call. Germline CDR1 is MNHEY and CDR2 is SVGAGI. The length of the CDR3 is 18 residues. Trimming cost V 0 bases and J 0 bases, with 14 bases left between them. CDR3 region: CASSYSPLGGATNEKLFF. The CDR3 coding sequence is TGTGCCAGCAGTTACTCACCCCTAGGCGGTGCAACTAATGAAAAACTGTTTTTT.

The CDR3 region has the DNA TGTGCCACCCGGGACAGGGGCTCCTATAATTCACCCCTCCACTTT. Protein sequence: CATRDRGSYNSPLHF. The gene calls are TRBV19 and TRBJ1-6; 10 positions match TRBD1. This CDR3 has 15 residues. CDR1 and CDR2 from the germline V gene are LNHDA and SQIVND (reference sequence). With V trimmed by 10 bases and J by 0 bases, 3 bases remained unmatched.

The V gene is TRBV12-3 or TRBV12-4, the J gene TRBJ2-3; TRBD1 might be the D (6 bases). The ends were cut back, 6 bases at V and 8 bases at J, with 9 bases in the middle. There are 11 residues in the CDR3. In DNA, the CDR3 is TGTGCCAGCAGACAGGGAGTTACGCAGTATTTT. Translating it yields CASRQGVTQYF.

This clonotype was counted ten times or more. The V and J genes are TRBV3-1 and TRBJ1-1; possibly TRBD1 for D (6 bases). The germline V gene has CDR1 LGHDT and CDR2 YNNKEL (reference sequence). Trimming removed 1 base at V and 6 bases at J, with 12 bases between. This CDR3 region has 14 residues. The CDR3 spells CASSQVQGAAEAFF. CDR3 nucleotide sequence: TGTGCCAGCAGCCAAGTACAGGGAGCGGCTGAAGCTTTCTTT.

The chain combines TRBV7-2 with TRBJ2-7; D may be TRBD1 or TRBD2 (6 bases each). There are 14 residues in the CDR3. V shed 5 bases and J shed 4 bases, with 15 bases lying between them. Germline lookup yields CDR1 SGHTA and CDR2 FQGNSA. The CDR3 loop reads CASSPQGLLYEQYF. The CDR3 bases are TGTGCCAGCAGCCCACAGGGACTTCTATACGAGCAGTACTTC.

This rearrangement joins TRBV9 to TRBJ1-4, with D perhaps TRBD1 (5 bases). The CDR3 loop spans 15 amino acids. Germline V gene lookup returns CDR1 SGDLS and CDR2 YYNGEE. V dropped 2 bases and J dropped 5 bases, with 13 bases sitting between them. The CDR3 coding sequence is TGTGCCAGCAGCGTGGGGCAGAGGGAAAATGAAAAACTGTTTTTT. The encoded protein is CASSVGQRENEKLFF.

This clonotype was seen only a few times. The chain couples TRBV24-1 to TRBJ1-5; D possibly corresponds to TRBD1 (5 bases). Germline lookup yields CDR1 KGHDR and CDR2 SFDVKD. This CDR3 has 13 residues. V lost 5 bases and J 6 bases, leaving 10 bases between the germline ends. DNA for the CDR3: TGTGCCACCAGTGCAGGGTTGGCTCAGCCCCAGCATTTT. It codes for CATSAGLAQPQHF.

This clonotype was counted only a few times. The gene calls are TRBV20-1 and TRBJ1-2, with D possibly matching TRBD1 (6 bases). V lost 1 base, J lost 8 bases, and 11 bases lay in between. Germline CDR1 reads DFQATT; CDR2 reads SNEGSKA (reference sequence). This CDR3 has 12 amino acids. The chain's CDR3 is CSARGGGGGYTF. CDR3 DNA sequence: TGCAGTGCTAGAGGAGGAGGGGGAGGCTACACCTTC.

The V call is TRBV29-1, the J call TRBJ2-3; weak D call: TRBD2 (6 bases). This CDR3 region has 15 residues. Germline CDR1 and CDR2: SQVTM and ANQGSEA. The germline V and J ends were trimmed by 7 bases and 1 base, with 18 bases remaining between them. CDR3: CSASGSAGRTDTQYF. CDR3 coding DNA: TGCAGCGCCAGCGGCTCGGCGGGGCGCACAGATACGCAGTATTTT.

At least ten counts were recorded for this clonotype. The chain has TRBV6-5 and TRBJ1-1; 8 bases match TRBD1. The ends lost 5 bases at V and 1 base at J; junction bases unmatched: 6. Per germline, CDR1 MNHEY and CDR2 SVGAGI. This CDR3 is built from 15 residues. The CDR3 nucleotides are TGTGCCAGCAGTGCAACCGGACAGGGGAACACTGAAGCTTTCTTT. This codes for CASSATGQGNTEAFF.

This clonotype has a handful of counts. The CDR3 reads CASSQRGVDYNEQFF. CDR3 nucleotide sequence: TGTGCCAGCAGCCAAAGAGGGGTGGACTACAATGAGCAGTTCTTC. The V and J genes are TRBV3-1 and TRBJ2-1; D may match TRBD1 or TRBD2 (5 bases each). V was cut by 2 bases and J by 3 bases, with 11 bases left in between. The V gene's germline CDR1 is LGHDT and CDR2 YNNKEL (reference sequence). The CDR3 runs to 15 residues.